The clone carrying this T cell receptor (beta chain) has just one count. Its antigen is undetermined. TCRdb's copy holds only in-frame clones and misses some; the assay was immunoSEQ multiplex PCR. The table lists under 75,000 clones, roughly 86% of them singletons. V dropped 8 bases and J dropped 4 bases, with 13 bases sitting between them. This CDR3 has 13 residues. Germline lookup yields CDR1 LNHDA and CDR2 SQIVND (reference sequence). This sample was taken from a study of OX40 agonist ivuxolimab in advanced cancers. Study in general: Past anti-PD-1, anti-PD-L1 or anti-CTLA-4 therapy was accepted, and roughly 40% had received some. Three partial responders included one hepatocellular carcinoma patient and two cutaneous melanoma patients. Study findings and constraints: The antigen specificity of the peripheral T cells (those that were expanded) was not determined. CD8+ T cells showed, on average, more clonal expansion than CD4+ cells.

The specimen comprised CD4+ or CD8+ T cells sorted from blood, sampled in a trial of the OX40 agonist ivuxolimab. The sequence was collected from an adult with an advanced solid tumor such as melanoma, head and neck, liver or kidney cancer. V and J are TRBV19 and TRBJ2-3; D not certain. CDR3 loop: CASQGWNADTQYF. The CDR3 coding sequence is TGTGCCAGTCAAGGCTGGAATGCAGATACGCAGTATTTT.